This TCR beta chain comes out of a study of T cell responses to AZD1222 COVID-19 vaccine (dated by TCRdb to about 2021). For the study in its entirety: AZD1222 recipients with second doses at about 4 weeks or about 12 weeks were pooled, because spike-specific TCR depth and breadth did not differ between schedules. Enrollment into the trials was organized by age into subgroups of 18-55, 56-69 and 70-plus years, and those subgroups contained approximately 150, 30 and 60 TCR-sequenced participants, respectively. TCR sequencing was performed for approximately 240 trial participants, of whom about 200 were given two doses of AZD1222 and approximately 25 were given two doses of MenACWY control vaccine.

Concerning this clone itself: No cognate antigen has been identified for it. Per-base quality was not reported, and no clone a single base away is much larger than it.

Sample time point, as interpreted from the label and publication: baseline before first vaccination. The vaccinee samples were drawn from two UK trials, COV001 and COV002, one of which was a single-blind randomized controlled phase 2/3 trial testing AZD1222 (ChAdOx1 nCoV-19) in healthy adults. For TCRbeta chain sequencing, PBMC samples were collected from trial participants at day 0 and at day 28 after the second dose. V has 4 bases trimmed and J has 10 bases trimmed; junction bases matching no gene number 6. For CDR1 and CDR2, the germline V gene lists SGDLS and YYNGEE. The CDR3, cysteine through phenylalanine, is 14 amino acids long. CDR3 DNA only is kept here, 42 bases in frame from base 1. The CDR3 regions of human TCRbeta chains were analyzed by immunosequencing. For the original study's pipeline: TCRs in the repertoires were matched against a reference library of SARS-CoV-2-specific TCRs that had been generated with the MIRA antigen-specificity platform. Breadth was defined as the fraction of unique TCRs that were SARS-CoV-2-associated, and depth was defined as the fraction of total T cells that were SARS-CoV-2-associated. Using the MIRA data, each spike-specific TCR was assigned both to the spike region to which the TCR was reactive and to a CD4 or CD8 class. Log10-transformed breadth and depth values were compared by one-way ANOVA with Sidak's multiple comparisons tests. TCRdb retrieved this table from immuneACCESS and kept in-frame rearrangements only. Not all clones are present; in checked studies, unresolved V genes account for under half, and no reason is known for the remainder. V, J and clone size are those of that table, while D and trimming were read from the DNA. This sample gives 80,000 or so clones in total; nearly 85% of them show up just once. The ten largest clones capture about 3.1% of the sample.

General findings and caveats noted by the study authors: Epitopes outside the regions mutated in the B.1.351 and B.1.1.7 variants were reportedly recognized by nearly half of the unique spike-specific TCRs. Because no day 14 peak-response samples were available, the repertoires could be characterized only after the peak T cell response. Participants were mostly white British and included more females than males, and it was suggested by the authors that clonal diversity may have been underestimated. Conclusions about previously exposed vaccinees are limited, since just five to seven AZD1222 recipients were seropositive for SARS-CoV-2 at baseline. In the small 56-69-year group, the increase in depth fell short of significance, most likely because of low power. A significant rise in spike-specific TCR breadth and depth was observed after two AZD1222 doses relative to day 0 and relative to MenACWY recipients. Vaccine-associated CD4 TCRs spanned the whole spike protein, with dominant responses in regions 160-218 and 743-854.

The chain is made from TRBV9 and TRBJ1-6, with 9 middle bases fitting TRBD1. The sequences come from peripheral blood, collected on day 0 of AZD1222 vaccination. The clonotype comes from an adult in good health. The CDR3 protein is CASSNTGGRSPLHF. The bases read TGTGCCAGCAGCAATACAGGGGGCAGATCACCCCTCCACTTT.